The sequence of this TCR beta chain was determined in a study of regulatory T cells in long-lasting Graves disease. CDR3 regions were amplified by Arm-PCR using iRepertoire HTBI primers to build TCR beta libraries. TCRdb reprocessed the multiplex PCR reads via MiXCR and lists one record per CDR3 protein. The sample contains about 610,000 distinct CDR3 sequences, about 16% of which appear only once. Whole-study findings and limits: Authors noted too few samples as a limitation.

Concerning this clonotype: Antigen unknown.

Germline V CDR1 and CDR2: MDHEN, SYDVKM. This CDR3 spans 13 amino acids. Time point given: newly diagnosed GD, antithyroid drugs for less than 3 months. Construction of the TCR library relied on RNA isolated from PBMCs. EDTA tubes received about 8.2 milliliters of drawn peripheral blood. These data also featured in a second study, about T cells in Graves' hyperthyroidism and ophthalmopathy. This second report adds: Patients were excluded because of uncontrolled infection, other autoimmune disease, pregnancy or lactation. Also found in blood were most expanded thyroid clonotypes above 0.001.

The chain carries TRBV28 and TRBJ2-7, with D possibly being TRBD1 (6 bases). The source is a man between 18 and 29 years old with Graves disease. The sample was peripheral blood mononuclear cells (PBMCs), taken at new diagnosis, from a patient treated with antithyroid drugs. DNA of the CDR3: TGTGCTATTCAAGCTGGACAGACCTACGAGCAGTACTTC. Protein sequence: CAIQAGQTYEQYF.